This T cell receptor beta chain was identified in a study of T cell repertoires in cytomegalovirus infection. Overall study: It was the public TCR beta signatures that indicated both CMV infection and matching HLA type.

This clonotype occurred many times. Its cognate antigen is unknown. TCRdb re-called the reads through MiXCR, storing one row per CDR3 protein. The sample shows about 110,000 distinct CDR3 sequences, roughly 9.1% of them seen only once. This CDR3 spans 15 amino acids. The V and J ends lost 5 bases and 3 bases, in that order; junction bases with no gene match: 4. CDR1 SGHTA and CDR2 FQGNSA come from the germline V gene. The clonotype was recovered from a human donor in good health (CMV status not recorded). Some clones in this sample may be carry-over from other donors' samples. The V call is TRBV7-2, the J call TRBJ2-2; 9 bases match TRBD2. Material for sequencing was PBMCs, sequenced either directly or after in vitro stimulation (not recorded which). The CDR3 loop is CASSLSGGDTGELFF. The CDR3 DNA reads as TGTGCCAGCAGCCTTAGCGGGGGAGACACCGGGGAGCTGTTTTTT.